The rows below give T cell receptor beta chains drawn from one sample of a study of blood T cell repertoires in COVID-19. Profiling relied on immunoSEQ multiplex PCR, and the TCRdb table lists in-frame clones only, not all of them. This table holds approximately 27,000 clones, around 96% found once. What was sequenced was peripheral blood. The source is a human donor with active COVID-19. The donor label of this sample is uncertain. Both conserved end residues are part of each CDR3. Fields, in order: J gene, V gene, D gene, clone size, CDR3 protein, CDR3 DNA. D genes are given only for firm matches. Some rows have no size entry. The others give once, few or many, or a class for an expanded clone.

j_gene: TRBJ2-2
v_gene: TRBV7-2
d_gene: TRBD1
abundance: .
CDR3aa: CASSLVQGGSGELFF
CDR3nt: TGTGCCAGCAGCTTAGTACAGGGGGGATCCGGGGAGCTGTTTTTT

j_gene: TRBJ2-3
v_gene: TRBV14
d_gene: .
abundance: once
CDR3aa: CASSQDLKTDTQYF
CDR3nt: TGTGCCAGCAGCCAAGATTTAAAAACAGATACGCAGTATTTT

j_gene: TRBJ2-7
v_gene: TRBV24-1
d_gene: TRBD1
abundance: .
CDR3aa: CATSDSRGRPYEQYF
CDR3nt: TGTGCCACCAGTGATAGTAGGGGGCGGCCCTACGAGCAGTACTTC

j_gene: TRBJ2-3
v_gene: TRBV3-1/TRBV3-2
d_gene: TRBD1
abundance: .
CDR3aa: CASSQAGTGPSADTQYF
CDR3nt: TGTGCCAGCAGCCAAGCCGGGACAGGGCCTTCCGCAGATACGCAGTATTTT

j_gene: TRBJ1-1
v_gene: TRBV30
d_gene: TRBD1
abundance: once
CDR3aa: CAWSKQGRLPRDTEAFF
CDR3nt: TGTGCCTGGAGTAAACAGGGGCGCCTCCCGAGGGACACTGAAGCTTTCTTT

j_gene: TRBJ2-1
v_gene: TRBV19
d_gene: TRBD2
abundance: .
CDR3aa: CASSAGHLAVYNEQFF
CDR3nt: TGTGCCAGTAGTGCCGGTCACCTAGCGGTCTACAATGAGCAGTTCTTC

j_gene: TRBJ1-2
v_gene: TRBV18
d_gene: .
abundance: .
CDR3aa: CASSPASRGYTF
CDR3nt: TGTGCCAGCTCACCGGCCTCGCGGGGCTACACCTTC

j_gene: TRBJ1-4
v_gene: TRBV19
d_gene: TRBD1
abundance: .
CDR3aa: CASSEGTGYPNEKLFF
CDR3nt: TGTGCCAGTAGTGAGGGGACAGGGTATCCTAATGAAAAACTGTTTTTT

j_gene: TRBJ2-5
v_gene: TRBV5-4
d_gene: .
abundance: .
CDR3aa: CASSFWLETQYF
CDR3nt: TGTGCCAGCAGCTTTTGGCTTGAGACCCAGTACTTC

j_gene: TRBJ1-5
v_gene: TRBV19
d_gene: TRBD1
abundance: .
CDR3aa: CASSIGQDLNQPQHF
CDR3nt: TGTGCCAGTAGTATTGGACAGGACCTCAATCAGCCCCAGCATTTT

j_gene: TRBJ2-5
v_gene: TRBV5-4
d_gene: TRBD2
abundance: once
CDR3aa: CASSLLAGGRQETQYF
CDR3nt: TGTGCCAGCAGCTTGCTAGCGGGGGGGCGGCAAGAGACCCAGTACTTC

j_gene: TRBJ2-3
v_gene: TRBV21-1
d_gene: .
abundance: once
CDR3aa: CASSKVWIYPPGQGTDTQYF
CDR3nt: TGTGCCAGCAGCAAAGTATGGATTTATCCTCCGGGACAGGGCACAGATACGCAGTATTTT

j_gene: TRBJ1-2
v_gene: TRBV25-1
d_gene: .
abundance: .
CDR3aa: CASSTGGSQLNYGYTF
CDR3nt: TGTGCCAGCAGCACTGGCGGAAGTCAGCTTAACTATGGCTACACCTTC

j_gene: TRBJ1-3
v_gene: TRBV2
d_gene: .
abundance: .
CDR3aa: CAGQGGLSGNTIYF
CDR3nt: TGTGCCGGCCAAGGGGGTTTGTCTGGAAACACCATATATTTT

j_gene: TRBJ1-5
v_gene: TRBV2
d_gene: .
abundance: .
CDR3aa: CASTGYSNQPQHF
CDR3nt: TGTGCCAGCACGGGATATAGCAATCAGCCCCAGCATTTT

j_gene: TRBJ2-7
v_gene: TRBV6-6
d_gene: TRBD2
abundance: .
CDR3aa: CASSHQRGAYEQYF
CDR3nt: TGTGCCAGCAGTCATCAGCGGGGGGCCTACGAGCAGTACTTC

j_gene: TRBJ2-7
v_gene: TRBV9
d_gene: TRBD2
abundance: .
CDR3aa: CASSDGGNTYEQYF
CDR3nt: TGTGCCAGCAGCGACGGGGGGAACACCTACGAGCAGTACTTC

j_gene: TRBJ2-7
v_gene: TRBV11-2
d_gene: TRBD1
abundance: .
CDR3aa: CASSSTGVGYEQYF
CDR3nt: TGTGCCAGCAGTAGCACAGGGGTGGGTTACGAGCAGTACTTC

j_gene: TRBJ2-3
v_gene: TRBV30
d_gene: .
abundance: .
CDR3aa: CAWSVRSGSQHTQYF
CDR3nt: TGTGCCTGGAGTGTAAGAAGCGGTTCGCAACATACGCAGTATTTT

j_gene: TRBJ2-1
v_gene: TRBV7-6
d_gene: TRBD2
abundance: .
CDR3aa: CASSLGLAVSGEQFF
CDR3nt: TGTGCCAGCAGCTTAGGGCTAGCGGTCTCGGGTGAGCAGTTCTTC

j_gene: TRBJ2-2
v_gene: TRBV2
d_gene: TRBD1
abundance: .
CDR3aa: CASSGDRGGELFF
CDR3nt: TGTGCCAGCAGTGGAGACAGGGGTGGGGAGCTGTTTTTT

j_gene: TRBJ1-4
v_gene: TRBV15
d_gene: TRBD1
abundance: few
CDR3aa: CATSRGGDRVYEKLFF
CDR3nt: TGTGCCACCAGCAGAGGGGGGGACAGGGTTTACGAAAAACTGTTTTTT

j_gene: TRBJ2-5
v_gene: TRBV19
d_gene: TRBD1
abundance: .
CDR3aa: CASSMSAGGGSQYF
CDR3nt: TGTGCCAGTAGTATGTCGGCAGGGGGCGGGTCCCAGTACTTC

j_gene: TRBJ2-5
v_gene: TRBV5-4
d_gene: TRBD2
abundance: .
CDR3aa: CASSLAKGLALQETQYF
CDR3nt: TGTGCCAGCAGCTTGGCCAAGGGACTAGCGCTTCAAGAGACCCAGTACTTC

j_gene: TRBJ2-6
v_gene: TRBV13
d_gene: .
abundance: .
CDR3aa: CALGPPGSGANVLTF
CDR3nt: TGTGCCCTCGGCCCTCCGGGCTCTGGGGCCAACGTCCTGACTTTC

j_gene: TRBJ2-7
v_gene: TRBV9
d_gene: TRBD1
abundance: .
CDR3aa: CASSVVGGDEQYF
CDR3nt: TGTGCCAGCAGCGTCGTAGGGGGCGACGAGCAGTACTTC

j_gene: TRBJ1-2
v_gene: TRBV5-5
d_gene: .
abundance: .
CDR3aa: CASSPDTYGYTF
CDR3nt: TGTGCCAGCAGCCCCGACACCTATGGCTACACCTTC

j_gene: TRBJ2-3
v_gene: TRBV24-1
d_gene: .
abundance: .
CDR3aa: CATSDPGLRGTDTQYF
CDR3nt: TGTGCCACCAGTGACCCGGGACTGCGGGGCACAGATACGCAGTATTTT

j_gene: TRBJ1-1
v_gene: TRBV6-5
d_gene: .
abundance: .
CDR3aa: CASSYRSRNTEAFF
CDR3nt: TGTGCCAGCAGTTACCGGTCTAGGAACACTGAAGCTTTCTTT

j_gene: TRBJ1-2
v_gene: TRBV6-2/TRBV6-3
d_gene: TRBD1
abundance: .
CDR3aa: CASSYSDRTNYGYTF
CDR3nt: TGTGCCAGCAGTTACTCGGACAGGACTAACTATGGCTACACCTTC

j_gene: TRBJ2-1
v_gene: TRBV5-1
d_gene: TRBD1
abundance: once
CDR3aa: CASSLAGTGLRAGRSEQFF
CDR3nt: TGCGCCAGCAGCTTGGCGGGGACAGGGCTAAGAGCAGGTCGGAGCGAGCAGTTCTTC

j_gene: TRBJ2-1
v_gene: TRBV11-3
d_gene: TRBD1
abundance: .
CDR3aa: CASSGTGGHEQFF
CDR3nt: TGTGCCAGCAGCGGAACAGGGGGCCATGAGCAGTTCTTC

j_gene: TRBJ1-2
v_gene: TRBV30
d_gene: TRBD1
abundance: .
CDR3aa: CAWSLSGQGARGYTF
CDR3nt: TGTGCCTGGAGTCTTTCCGGACAGGGGGCAAGGGGCTACACCTTC

j_gene: TRBJ2-1
v_gene: TRBV11-2
d_gene: TRBD1
abundance: few
CDR3aa: CASSLGRKHRGSYNEQFF
CDR3nt: TGTGCCAGCAGCTTAGGGAGGAAACACAGGGGGTCCTACAATGAGCAGTTCTTC

j_gene: TRBJ2-7
v_gene: TRBV6-5
d_gene: TRBD1
abundance: .
CDR3aa: CASSYSTGGTGSKQYF
CDR3nt: TGTGCCAGCAGTTACTCTACAGGGGGAACTGGGTCGAAGCAGTACTTC

j_gene: TRBJ2-5
v_gene: TRBV5-1
d_gene: TRBD2
abundance: .
CDR3aa: CASSSGTSGLETQYF
CDR3nt: TGCGCCAGCAGTTCCGGGACTAGCGGTCTGGAGACCCAGTACTTC

j_gene: TRBJ2-5
v_gene: TRBV10-2
d_gene: TRBD2
abundance: .
CDR3aa: CASQLAGGLGTQYF
CDR3nt: TGCGCCAGTCAACTAGCGGGGGGGCTTGGGACCCAGTACTTC

j_gene: TRBJ2-5
v_gene: TRBV10-3
d_gene: TRBD2
abundance: .
CDR3aa: CASKREGETQYF
CDR3nt: TGTGCCTCCAAGCGGGAGGGTGAGACCCAGTACTTC

j_gene: TRBJ2-2
v_gene: TRBV6-5
d_gene: .
abundance: .
CDR3aa: CASSQGTGELFF
CDR3nt: TGTGCCAGCAGTCAGGGAACCGGGGAGCTGTTTTTT

j_gene: TRBJ2-3
v_gene: TRBV10-2
d_gene: TRBD1
abundance: .
CDR3aa: CASSGDRGGGTDTQYF
CDR3nt: TGCGCCAGCAGTGGCGACAGGGGCGGGGGCACAGATACGCAGTATTTT

j_gene: TRBJ2-5
v_gene: TRBV14
d_gene: .
abundance: .
CDR3aa: CASSHPSFQETQYF
CDR3nt: TGTGCCAGCAGCCATCCAAGCTTCCAAGAGACCCAGTACTTC

j_gene: TRBJ2-3
v_gene: TRBV7-9
d_gene: .
abundance: .
CDR3aa: CASGSADTQYF
CDR3nt: TGTGCCAGCGGGAGTGCCGATACGCAGTATTTT

j_gene: TRBJ2-1
v_gene: TRBV11-3
d_gene: TRBD1
abundance: .
CDR3aa: CASRKQGDSWNEQFF
CDR3nt: TGTGCCAGCAGGAAACAGGGGGATTCTTGGAATGAGCAGTTCTTC

j_gene: TRBJ1-4
v_gene: TRBV21-1
d_gene: .
abundance: .
CDR3aa: CASRSRDSQATNEKLFF
CDR3nt: TGTGCCAGCAGATCCAGGGACAGCCAAGCAACTAATGAAAAACTGTTTTTT

j_gene: TRBJ2-1
v_gene: TRBV5-4
d_gene: TRBD1
abundance: .
CDR3aa: CASSWTGAQSNEQFF
CDR3nt: TGTGCCAGCAGCTGGACAGGGGCGCAGTCCAATGAGCAGTTCTTC